This T cell receptor beta chain was obtained from a study of vaccination effects on CD4 cells after COVID-19. Looking at the study overall: The cohort was immunized with two doses of either the BNT162b2 or mRNA-1273 vaccine.

V shed 0 bases, J shed 7 bases, and the junction held 6 bases outside the gene matches. CDR3 length equals 16 residues. From germline, CDR1 is SGHRS and CDR2 YFSETQ. The protocol was immunoSEQ multiplex PCR, while the TCRdb copy is restricted to in-frame clones and leaves out a portion. The sample includes roughly 53,000 clones, 75% to 80% seen only once; the top ten take approximately 6%. As for this clone: Its target is not known.

Prior to sequencing, the ViraFEST assay stimulated PBMC with viral peptide pools, which expanded the antigen-specific CD4+ T cells. Between days 10 and 11 of culture, CD4+ T cells were separated out. The healthy vaccine recipients, who had no prior SARS-CoV-2 infection, showed negative nucleocapsid antibodies. It was with about 10 IU/ml IL-2 and 10 ug/ml peptides that more than 1.5 million PBMC per well were cultured. Half of the medium was exchanged for IL-2 medium on both days 3 and 7. V and J are TRBV5-1 and TRBJ2-1, with 11 bases fitting TRBD1. This TCR derives from a human donor who received a COVID-19 vaccine. The specimen was CD4+ T cells from PBMCs cultured with HCoV-OC43 spike peptides, collected before COVID-19 vaccination. Noted subset: HCoV-OC43 spike overlapping peptide pool stimulation. The CDR3 DNA follows: TGCGCCAGCAGCTTGGTGCGGGACAGGGGGACGAATGAGCAGTTCTTC. Translation: CASSLVRDRGTNEQFF.